This T cell receptor (beta chain) derives from a study of blood T cell repertoires in COVID-19. Libraries were prepared by immunoSEQ multiplex PCR; TCRdb keeps only in-frame clonotypes and omits some of them. The sample records around 170,000 clones, about 87% being singletons. With V trimmed by 10 bases and J by 6 bases, 9 bases remained unmatched. CDR1 ENHRY and CDR2 SYGVKD come from the germline V gene. CDR3 length: 15 amino acids. This clonotype originated in a woman in her thirties with acute or convalescent COVID-19. This chain uses TRBV10-3 with TRBJ2-1, with 13 positions matching TRBD2. Source material: peripheral blood. DNA of the CDR3: TGTGCCACCATTCTTGGACTAGCGGGAGCCAATGAGCAGTTCTTC. Residues: CATILGLAGANEQFF.